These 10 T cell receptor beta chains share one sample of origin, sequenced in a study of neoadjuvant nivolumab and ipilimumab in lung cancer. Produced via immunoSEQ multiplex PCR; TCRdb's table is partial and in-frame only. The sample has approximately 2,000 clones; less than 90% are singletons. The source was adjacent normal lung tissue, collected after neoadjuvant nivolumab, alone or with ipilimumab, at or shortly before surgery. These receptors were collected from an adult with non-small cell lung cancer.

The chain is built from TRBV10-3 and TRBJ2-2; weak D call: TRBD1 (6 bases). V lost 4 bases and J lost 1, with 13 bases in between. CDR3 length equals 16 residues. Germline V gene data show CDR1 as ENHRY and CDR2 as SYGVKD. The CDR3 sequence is CAISVQPGQNTGELFF. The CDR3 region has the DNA TGTGCCATCAGTGTACAACCGGGACAGAACACCGGGGAGCTGTTTTTT.

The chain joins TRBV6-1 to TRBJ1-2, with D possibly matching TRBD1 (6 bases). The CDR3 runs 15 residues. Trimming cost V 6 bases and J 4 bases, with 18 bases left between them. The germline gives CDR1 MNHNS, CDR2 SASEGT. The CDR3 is CASSVTGQSGYGYTF. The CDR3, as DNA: TGTGCCAGCAGCGTCACTGGACAGAGCGGCTATGGCTACACCTTC.

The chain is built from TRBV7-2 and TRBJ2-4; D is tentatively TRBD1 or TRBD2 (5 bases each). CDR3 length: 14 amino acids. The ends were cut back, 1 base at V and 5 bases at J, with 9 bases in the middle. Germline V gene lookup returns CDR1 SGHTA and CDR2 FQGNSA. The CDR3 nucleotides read TGTGCCAGCAGCTTAGGGGGGAGCCAAAACATTCAGTACTTC. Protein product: CASSLGGSQNIQYF.

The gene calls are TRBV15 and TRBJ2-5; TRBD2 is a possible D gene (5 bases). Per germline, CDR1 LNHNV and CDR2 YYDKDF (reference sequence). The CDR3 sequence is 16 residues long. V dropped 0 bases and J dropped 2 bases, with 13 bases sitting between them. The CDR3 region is CATSRDPGGSQETQYF. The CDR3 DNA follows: TGTGCCACCAGCAGAGATCCAGGAGGTTCTCAAGAGACCCAGTACTTC.

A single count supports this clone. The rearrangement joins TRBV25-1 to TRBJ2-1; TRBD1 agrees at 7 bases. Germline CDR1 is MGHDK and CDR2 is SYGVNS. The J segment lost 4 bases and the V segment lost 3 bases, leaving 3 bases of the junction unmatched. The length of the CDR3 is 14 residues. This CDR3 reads CASSDDRVYNEQFF. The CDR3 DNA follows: TGTGCCAGCAGTGACGACAGGGTTTACAATGAGCAGTTCTTC. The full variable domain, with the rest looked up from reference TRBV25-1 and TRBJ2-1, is EADIYQTPRYLVIGTGKKITLECSQTMGHDKMYWYQQDPGMELHLIHYSYGVNSTEKGDLSSESTVSRIRTEHFPLTLESARPSHTSQYLCASSDDRVYNEQFFGPGTRLTVL.

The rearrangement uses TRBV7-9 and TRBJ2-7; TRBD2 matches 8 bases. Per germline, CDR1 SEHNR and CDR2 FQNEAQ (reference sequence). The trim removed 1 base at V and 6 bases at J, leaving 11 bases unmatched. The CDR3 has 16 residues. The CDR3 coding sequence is TGTGCCAGCAGCTTAGAGGTGTTGGGACGGGGGGGCGAGCAGTACTTC. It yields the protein CASSLEVLGRGGEQYF.

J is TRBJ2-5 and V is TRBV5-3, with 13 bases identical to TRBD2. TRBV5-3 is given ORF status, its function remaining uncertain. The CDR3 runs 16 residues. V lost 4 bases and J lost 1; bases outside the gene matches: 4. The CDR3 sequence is CARSLRLAGGQETQYF. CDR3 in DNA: TGTGCCAGAAGCCTACGACTAGCGGGAGGCCAAGAGACCCAGTACTTC.

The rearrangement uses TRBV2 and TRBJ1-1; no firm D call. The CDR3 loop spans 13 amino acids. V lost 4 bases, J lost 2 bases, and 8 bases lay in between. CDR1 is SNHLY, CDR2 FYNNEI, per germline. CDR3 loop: CASSGPANTEAFF. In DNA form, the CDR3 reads TGTGCCAGCAGTGGGCCGGCAAACACTGAAGCTTTCTTT. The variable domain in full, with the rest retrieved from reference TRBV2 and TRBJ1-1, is EPEVTQTPSHQVTQMGQEVILRCVPISNHLYFYWYRQILGQKVEFLVSFYNNEISEKSEIFDDQFSVERPDGSNFTLKIRSTKLEDSAMYFCASSGPANTEAFFGQGTRLTVV.

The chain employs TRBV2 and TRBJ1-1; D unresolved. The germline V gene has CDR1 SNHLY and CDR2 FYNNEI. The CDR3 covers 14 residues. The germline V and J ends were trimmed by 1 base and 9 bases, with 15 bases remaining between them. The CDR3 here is CASSEDFGSRKAFF. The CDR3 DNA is TGTGCCAGCAGTGAAGACTTTGGCAGCCGGAAAGCTTTCTTT.

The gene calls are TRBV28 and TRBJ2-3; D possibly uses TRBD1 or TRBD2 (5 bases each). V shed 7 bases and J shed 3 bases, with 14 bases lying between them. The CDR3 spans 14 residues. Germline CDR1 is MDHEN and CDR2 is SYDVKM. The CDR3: CASMVLGVTDTQYF. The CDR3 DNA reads TGTGCCAGCATGGTCTTGGGGGTGACAGATACGCAGTATTTT.